Here is one TCR beta chain with its context. Antigen specificity is unknown. Other DNA sequences in the same sample also yield this CDR3. The sample belongs to a study of cytotoxic CD8 clonotypes in ibrutinib-treated CLL. Study-wide findings and caveats: Clonality measured at baseline exceeded age-matched healthy donors, tracking circulating CD8+ T-cell counts.

TCRdb's table, derived via immunoSEQ multiplex PCR, lists solely in-frame clones and lacks some. The data contain 150,000 or so clones, 84% of them seen just once; the ten biggest clones take up roughly 4.6%. The receptor was derived from a human donor with chronic lymphocytic leukemia. The sequenced sample was PBMCs, obtained after 24 months of ibrutinib treatment.

The CDR3 loop reads CASSRTSGSSYNEQFF. The CDR3 region has the DNA TGCGCCAGCAGTCGGACTAGCGGGAGCTCCTACAATGAGCAGTTCTTC. This rearrangement joins TRBV5-1 to TRBJ2-1, with TRBD2 matching over 13 bases. J was trimmed by 0 bases and V by 5 bases; bases with no gene match: 2. CDR1 and CDR2 (germline): SGHRS, YFSETQ. The CDR3 totals 16 residues. The full variable domain, rest sourced from reference TRBV5-1 and TRBJ2-1, is KAGVTQTPRYLIKTRGQQVTLSCSPISGHRSVSWYQQTPGQGLQFLFEYFSETQRNKGNFPGRFSGRQFSNSRSEMNVSTLELGDSALYLCASSRTSGSSYNEQFFGPGTRLTVL.